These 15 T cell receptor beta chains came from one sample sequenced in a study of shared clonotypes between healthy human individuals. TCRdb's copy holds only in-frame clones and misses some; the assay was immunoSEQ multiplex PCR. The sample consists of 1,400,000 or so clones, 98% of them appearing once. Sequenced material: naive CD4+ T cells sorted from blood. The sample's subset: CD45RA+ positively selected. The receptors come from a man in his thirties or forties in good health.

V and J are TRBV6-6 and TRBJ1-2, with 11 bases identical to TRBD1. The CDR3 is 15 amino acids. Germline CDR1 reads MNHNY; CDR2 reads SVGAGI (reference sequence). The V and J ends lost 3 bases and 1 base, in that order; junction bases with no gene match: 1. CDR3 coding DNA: TGTGCCAGCAGTTATGGGACAGGGGGTAACTATGGCTACACCTTC. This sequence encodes CASSYGTGGNYGYTF.

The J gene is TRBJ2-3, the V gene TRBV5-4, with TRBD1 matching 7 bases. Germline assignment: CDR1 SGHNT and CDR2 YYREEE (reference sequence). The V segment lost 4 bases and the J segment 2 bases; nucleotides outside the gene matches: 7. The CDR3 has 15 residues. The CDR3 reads CASSTGAALTDTQYF. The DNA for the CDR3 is TGTGCCAGCAGCACAGGGGCCGCACTCACAGATACGCAGTATTTT.

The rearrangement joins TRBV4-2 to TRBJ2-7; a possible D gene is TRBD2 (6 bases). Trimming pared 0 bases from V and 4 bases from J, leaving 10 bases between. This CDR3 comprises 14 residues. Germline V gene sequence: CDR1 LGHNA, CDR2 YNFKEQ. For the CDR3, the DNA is TGTGCCAGCAGCCAAGAATCCCGGGGGTACGAGCAGTACTTC. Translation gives CASSQESRGYEQYF.

CDR3 bases: TGTGCCAGCTCAGATATAGCGGGGACGAACACCGGGGAGCTGTTTTTT. Translated: CASSDIAGTNTGELFF. The genes are TRBV18 and TRBJ2-2; 8 nucleotides align to TRBD2. Germline V gene data show CDR1 as KGHSH and CDR2 as LQKENI. The CDR3 loop spans 16 amino acids. With 5 bases clipped from V and 0 bases from J, the junction kept 5 bases outside the gene matches.

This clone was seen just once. CDR3 coding DNA: TGCGCCAGCAGCCCACGGTCGTCCTCCTACGAGCAGTACTTC. It yields the protein CASSPRSSSYEQYF. The gene calls are TRBV5-1 and TRBJ2-7; D is uncertain. The V end was cut by 4 bases, the J end by 0 bases, with 11 bases between. This CDR3 region has 14 residues. Germline V gene sequence: CDR1 SGHRS, CDR2 YFSETQ. The complete variable domain, with remaining parts taken from reference TRBV5-1 and TRBJ2-7, reads KAGVTQTPRYLIKTRGQQVTLSCSPISGHRSVSWYQQTPGQGLQFLFEYFSETQRNKGNFPGRFSGRQFSNSRSEMNVSTLELGDSALYLCASSPRSSSYEQYFGPGTRLTVT.

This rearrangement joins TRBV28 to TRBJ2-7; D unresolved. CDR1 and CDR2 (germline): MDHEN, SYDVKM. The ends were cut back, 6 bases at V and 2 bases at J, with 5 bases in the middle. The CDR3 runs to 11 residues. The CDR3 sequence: CASRRTYEQYF. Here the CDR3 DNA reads TGTGCCAGCAGACGAACCTACGAGCAGTACTTC.

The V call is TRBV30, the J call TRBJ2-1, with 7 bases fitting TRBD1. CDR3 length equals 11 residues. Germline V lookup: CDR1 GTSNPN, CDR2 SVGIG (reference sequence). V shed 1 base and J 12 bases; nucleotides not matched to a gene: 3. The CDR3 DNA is TGTGCCTGGAGTGGGACAGGTAGGCAGTTCTTC. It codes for CAWSGTGRQFF.

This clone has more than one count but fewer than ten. The CDR3 region is CASSPGKADTGELFF. CDR3 DNA: TGTGCCAGCAGTCCTGGGAAGGCGGACACCGGGGAGCTGTTTTTT. This chain joins TRBV27 and TRBJ2-2; no firm D call. The CDR3 runs to 15 residues. Per the germline V gene, CDR1 is MNHEY and CDR2 is SMNVEV (reference sequence). The germline V and J ends were trimmed by 5 bases and 3 bases, with 13 bases remaining between them.

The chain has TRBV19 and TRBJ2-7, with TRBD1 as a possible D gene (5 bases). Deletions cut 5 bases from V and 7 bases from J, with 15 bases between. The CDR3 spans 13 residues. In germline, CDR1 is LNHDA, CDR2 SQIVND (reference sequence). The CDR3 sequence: CASSPQGKGEQYF. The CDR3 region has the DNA TGTGCCAGTAGTCCCCAGGGAAAGGGGGAGCAGTACTTC.

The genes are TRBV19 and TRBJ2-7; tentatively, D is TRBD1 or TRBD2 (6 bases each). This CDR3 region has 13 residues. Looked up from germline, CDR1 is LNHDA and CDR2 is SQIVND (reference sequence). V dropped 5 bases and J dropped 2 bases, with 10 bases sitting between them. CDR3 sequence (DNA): TGTGCCAGTAGTTATGGGGGGCCCTACGAGCAGTACTTC. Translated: CASSYGGPYEQYF.

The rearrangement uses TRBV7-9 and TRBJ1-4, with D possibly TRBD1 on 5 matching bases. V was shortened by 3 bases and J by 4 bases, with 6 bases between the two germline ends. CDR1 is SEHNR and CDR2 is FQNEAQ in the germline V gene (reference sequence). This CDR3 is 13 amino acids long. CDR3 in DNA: TGTGCCAGCAGCTTGACAGATAATGAAAAACTGTTTTTT. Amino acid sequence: CASSLTDNEKLFF. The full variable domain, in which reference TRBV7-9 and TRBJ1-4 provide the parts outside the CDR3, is DTGVSQNPRHKITKRGQNVTFRCDPISEHNRLYWYRQTLGQGPEFLTYFQNEAQLEKSRLLSDRFSAERPKGSFSTLEIQRTEQGDSAMYLCASSLTDNEKLFFGSGTQLSVL.

CDR3 in DNA: TGCAGCGCTGGGACTAGCGGGAGACCCCCCGCAGATACGCAGTATTTT. Protein sequence: CSAGTSGRPPADTQYF. The chain is built from TRBV29-1 and TRBJ2-3; 14 nucleotides line up with TRBD2. Trimming removed 7 bases from V and 4 bases from J; junction bases left unmatched: 10. The CDR3 runs to 16 residues. Germline-derived CDR1 and CDR2 are SQVTM and ANQGSEA.

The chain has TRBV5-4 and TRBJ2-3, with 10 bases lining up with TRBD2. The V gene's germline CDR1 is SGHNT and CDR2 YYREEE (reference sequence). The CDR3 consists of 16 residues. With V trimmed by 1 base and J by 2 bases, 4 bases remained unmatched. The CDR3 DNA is TGTGCCAGCAGCTTGAGTGGGACTAGCGACACAGATACGCAGTATTTT. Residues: CASSLSGTSDTDTQYF. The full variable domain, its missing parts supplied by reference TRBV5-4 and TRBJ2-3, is ETGVTQSPTHLIKTRGQQVTLRCSSQSGHNTVSWYQQALGQGPQFIFQYYREEENGRGNFPPRFSGLQFPNYSSELNVNALELDDSALYLCASSLSGTSDTDTQYFGPGTRLTVL.

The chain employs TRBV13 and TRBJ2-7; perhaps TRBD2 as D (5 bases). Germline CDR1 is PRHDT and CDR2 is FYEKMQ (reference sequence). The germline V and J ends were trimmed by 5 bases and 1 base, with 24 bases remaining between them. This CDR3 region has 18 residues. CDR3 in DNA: TGTGCCAGCAGCCCAACCGGTTGGGCGAGCGGATCTTCCTACGAGCAGTACTTC. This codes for CASSPTGWASGSSYEQYF.

CDR3 sequence: CASSHNGEGYTF. The DNA of the CDR3 is TGTGCCAGCTCCCACAACGGGGAGGGCTACACCTTC. The chain is built from TRBV18 and TRBJ1-2; D uncertain. V lost 6 bases, J lost 8 bases, and 13 bases lay in between. Germline assignment: CDR1 KGHSH and CDR2 LQKENI. The CDR3 has 12 residues.